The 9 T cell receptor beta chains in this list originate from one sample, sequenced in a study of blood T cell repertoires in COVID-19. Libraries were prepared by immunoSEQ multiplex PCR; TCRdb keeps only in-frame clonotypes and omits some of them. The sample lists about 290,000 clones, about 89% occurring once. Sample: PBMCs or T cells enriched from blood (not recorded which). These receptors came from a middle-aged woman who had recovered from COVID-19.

This CDR3 is CAAGTGQGPEYF. The CDR3 bases are TGTGCCGCCGGTACCGGACAGGGGCCCGAGTACTTC. The gene calls are TRBV27 and TRBJ2-7; TRBD1 matches 9 bases. CDR1 and CDR2 from the germline V gene are MNHEY and SMNVEV (reference sequence). V trimming: 11 bases; J trimming: 11 bases; junction bases outside the gene matches: 13. This CDR3 has 12 amino acids.

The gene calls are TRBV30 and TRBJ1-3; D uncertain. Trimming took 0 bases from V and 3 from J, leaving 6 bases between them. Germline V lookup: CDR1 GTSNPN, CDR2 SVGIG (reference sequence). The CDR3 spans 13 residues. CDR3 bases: TGTGCCTGGAGTGTACGGGATGGAAACACCATATATTTT. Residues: CAWSVRDGNTIYF.

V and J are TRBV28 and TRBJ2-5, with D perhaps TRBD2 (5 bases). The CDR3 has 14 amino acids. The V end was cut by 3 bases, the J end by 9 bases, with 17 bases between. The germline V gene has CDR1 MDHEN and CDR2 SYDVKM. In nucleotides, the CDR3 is TGTGCCAGCAGTTTCAGGCGAGGTTTGAGGGCCCAGTACTTC. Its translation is CASSFRRGLRAQYF.

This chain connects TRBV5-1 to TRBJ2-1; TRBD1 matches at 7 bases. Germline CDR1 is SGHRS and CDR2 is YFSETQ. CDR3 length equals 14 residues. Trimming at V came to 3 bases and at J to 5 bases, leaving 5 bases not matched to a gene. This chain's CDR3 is CASSWTTGNNEQFF. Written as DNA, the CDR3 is TGCGCCAGCAGCTGGACGACAGGGAACAATGAGCAGTTCTTC. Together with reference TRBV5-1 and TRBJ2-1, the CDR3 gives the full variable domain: KAGVTQTPRYLIKTRGQQVTLSCSPISGHRSVSWYQQTPGQGLQFLFEYFSETQRNKGNFPGRFSGRQFSNSRSEMNVSTLELGDSALYLCASSWTTGNNEQFFGPGTRLTVL.

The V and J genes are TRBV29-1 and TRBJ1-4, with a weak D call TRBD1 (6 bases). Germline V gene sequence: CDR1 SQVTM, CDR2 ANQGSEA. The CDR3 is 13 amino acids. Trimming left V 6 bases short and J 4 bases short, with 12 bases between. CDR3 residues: CSVVGALNEKLFF. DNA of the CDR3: TGCAGCGTCGTGGGGGCCCTTAATGAAAAACTGTTTTTT.

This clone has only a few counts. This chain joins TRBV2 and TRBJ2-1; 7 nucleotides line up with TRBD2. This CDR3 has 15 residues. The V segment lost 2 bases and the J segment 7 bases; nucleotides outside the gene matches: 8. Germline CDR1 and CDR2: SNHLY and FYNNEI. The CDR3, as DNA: TGTGCCAGCAGTGAACGGGACTACCCTAGGAATGAGCAGTTCTTC. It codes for CASSERDYPRNEQFF.

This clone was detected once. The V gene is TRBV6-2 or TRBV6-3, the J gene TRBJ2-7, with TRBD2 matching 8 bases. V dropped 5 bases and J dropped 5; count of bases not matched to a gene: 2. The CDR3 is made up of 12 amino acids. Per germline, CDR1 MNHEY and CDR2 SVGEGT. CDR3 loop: CASSRAGDEQYF. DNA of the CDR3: TGTGCCAGCAGTCGAGCGGGGGACGAGCAGTACTTC.

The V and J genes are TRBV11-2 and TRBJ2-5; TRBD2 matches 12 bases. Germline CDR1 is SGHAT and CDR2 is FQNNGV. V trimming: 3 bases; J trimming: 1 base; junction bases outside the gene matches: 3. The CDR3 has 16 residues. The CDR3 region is CASSFSTSGGQETQYF. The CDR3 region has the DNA TGTGCCAGCAGCTTCTCGACTAGCGGGGGCCAAGAGACCCAGTACTTC.

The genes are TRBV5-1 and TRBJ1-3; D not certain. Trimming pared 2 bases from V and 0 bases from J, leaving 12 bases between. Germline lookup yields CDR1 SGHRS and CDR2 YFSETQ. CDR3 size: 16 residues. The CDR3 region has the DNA TGCGCCAGCAGCTTACAGACCGTGAGCTCTGGAAACACCATATATTTT. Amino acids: CASSLQTVSSGNTIYF.